Each of the 27 T cell receptor beta chains below was sequenced from the same sample in a study of blood T cell repertoires in COVID-19. Repertoires were generated with immunoSEQ multiplex PCR, while TCRdb's copy carries only in-frame clones and drops some. The sample records about 100,000 clones, less than 90% being singletons. The sample taken for sequencing was peripheral blood. All receptors derive from a man of 80 years or more with acute or convalescent COVID-19.

The rearrangement joins TRBV18 to TRBJ1-2; TRBD1 aligns across 7 bases. This CDR3 has 15 amino acids. The V gene end was trimmed by 5 bases and the J gene end by 4 bases; junction bases not matched to a gene: 10. Germline values: CDR1 KGHSH, CDR2 LQKENI. In DNA form, the CDR3 reads TGTGCCAGCTCATCCCAGGGGGTTAAGAGCTATGGCTACACCTTC. Translated, it gives CASSSQGVKSYGYTF.

The chain combines TRBV5-1 with TRBJ2-7; 12 bases are a match to TRBD2. This CDR3 has 16 residues. Germline V lookup: CDR1 SGHRS, CDR2 YFSETQ. The J segment lost 6 bases and the V segment lost 4 bases, leaving 11 bases of the junction unmatched. CDR3 bases: TGCGCCAGCAGCCTCGGACTAGCGGGAACTTCTTCCGAGCAGTACTTC. Residues: CASSLGLAGTSSEQYF.

The genes are TRBV20-1 and TRBJ2-5, with D tentatively TRBD2 (6 bases). CDR1 is DFQATT, CDR2 SNEGSKA, per germline (reference sequence). The CDR3 runs to 11 residues. V was trimmed by 4 bases and J by 5 bases, leaving 8 bases between them. CDR3 residues: CSANGGETQYF. CDR3 bases: TGCAGTGCTAACGGGGGTGAGACCCAGTACTTC.

The gene calls are TRBV3-1 (or the pseudogene TRBV3-2) and TRBJ1-3, with D possibly being TRBD1 (5 bases). Germline CDR1 LGHDT, CDR2 YNNKEL (reference sequence). V lost 4 bases and J lost 4, with 11 bases in between. The CDR3 contains 14 residues. As DNA, the CDR3 is TGTGCCAGCAGCCCCCAGGGAGGCGGAAACACCATATATTTT. Amino acids: CASSPQGGGNTIYF.

The genes are TRBV7-9 and TRBJ1-5; maybe TRBD1 (6 bases). Trimming left V 0 bases short and J 7 bases short, with 13 bases between. CDR1 is SEHNR and CDR2 is FQNEAQ in the germline V gene (reference sequence). CDR3 length equals 15 residues. CDR3 nucleotides: TGTGCCAGCAGCTTAGCGACAGGTCCCAGCCAGCCCCAGCATTTT. This sequence encodes CASSLATGPSQPQHF.

The rearrangement links TRBV7-8 to TRBJ2-7, with 11 bases matching TRBD2. The V segment lost 3 bases and the J segment 6 bases; nucleotides outside the gene matches: 10. The V gene's germline CDR1 is SGHVS and CDR2 FQNEAQ. This CDR3 contains 16 residues. DNA for the CDR3: TGTGCCAGCAGCTTCGGGACTAGCGGCTTGCCGGCCGAGCAGTACTTC. As protein: CASSFGTSGLPAEQYF.

J is TRBJ2-7 and V is TRBV7-9, with TRBD2 matching over 7 bases. The CDR3 extends over 15 amino acids. The germline gives CDR1 SEHNR, CDR2 FQNEAQ (reference sequence). V lost 5 bases and J lost 3; bases outside the gene matches: 10. In DNA form, the CDR3 reads TGTGCCAGCAGCCCACTAGGCGGACTAGACTACGAGCAGTACTTC. Amino acids: CASSPLGGLDYEQYF.

The genes are TRBV3-1 (or the pseudogene TRBV3-2) and TRBJ2-2, with 8 bases matching TRBD2. This CDR3 is 14 amino acids long. V dropped 7 bases and J dropped 1; count of bases not matched to a gene: 2. Per the germline V gene, CDR1 is LGHDT and CDR2 is YNNKEL (reference sequence). The CDR3 region has the DNA TGTGCCAGCAACCTAGCGGGGAACACCGGGGAGCTGTTTTTT. It translates to CASNLAGNTGELFF.

The chain joins TRBV21-1 to TRBJ2-5; the table's D call of TRBD2 was not tested on the DNA. TRBV21-1 is a documented pseudogene. The CDR3 is 15 amino acids. As DNA, the CDR3 is TGTGCCAGCAGCAAAGGCGGTAGCGGCCAAGAGACCCAGTACTTC. This encodes CASSKGGSGQETQYF.

V usage is TRBV6-6 and J usage is TRBJ1-1; D is unclear. Between the trimmed V and J ends, which lost 5 bases and 1 base, there was a span of 11 bases. The V gene's germline CDR1 is MNHNY and CDR2 SVGAGI (reference sequence). There are 14 residues in the CDR3. The chain's CDR3 is CASSSDGRNTEAFF. CDR3 in DNA: TGTGCCAGCAGTAGCGACGGTCGGAACACTGAAGCTTTCTTT.

The chain has TRBV5-4 and TRBJ1-1, with 8 positions matching TRBD1. Germline V gene lookup returns CDR1 SGHNT and CDR2 YYREEE (reference sequence). The ends lost 0 bases at V and 2 bases at J; junction bases unmatched: 12. CDR3 length equals 18 residues. CDR3 amino acids: CASSLESGQGTFNTEAFF. The CDR3 nucleotides are TGTGCCAGCAGCTTGGAGTCAGGACAGGGAACCTTTAACACTGAAGCTTTCTTT.

The V and J genes are TRBV18 and TRBJ2-5; 7 bases agree with TRBD1. Germline V gene lookup returns CDR1 KGHSH and CDR2 LQKENI. The CDR3 is 15 residues long. After removal of 3 bases from V and 3 bases from J, the junction contained 7 bases not matched to a gene. CDR3 amino acids: CASSPRGTVKETQYF. The CDR3 nucleotides are TGTGCCAGCTCACCGAGAGGGACAGTAAAAGAGACCCAGTACTTC.

The J gene is TRBJ1-4, the V gene TRBV5-5; no clear D gene. The CDR3 has 14 amino acids. V was pared by 1 base and J by 3 bases, with 7 bases between. Per the germline V gene, CDR1 is SGHKS and CDR2 is YYEKEE (reference sequence). DNA of the CDR3: TGTGCCAGCAGCTTGTCGCAGGCTAATGAAAAACTGTTTTTT. This gives the protein CASSLSQANEKLFF.

V is TRBV9 and J is TRBJ1-6; D is uncertain. Germline CDR1 is SGDLS and CDR2 is YYNGEE. V was cut by 0 bases and J by 4 bases, with 8 bases left in between. The CDR3 has 15 amino acids. The DNA of the CDR3 is TGTGCCAGCAGCGTAGAGGCAGGTTATAATTCACCCCTCCACTTT. Its translation is CASSVEAGYNSPLHF.

V gene TRBV7-2 combines with J gene TRBJ1-3; D not resolved. Trimming took 3 bases from V and 0 from J, leaving 3 bases between them. The CDR3 length is 13 residues. Germline lookup yields CDR1 SGHTA and CDR2 FQGNSA. The CDR3 spells CASSLSSGNTIYF. CDR3 coding DNA: TGTGCCAGCAGCTTGAGCTCTGGAAACACCATATATTTT.

The chain couples TRBV4-3 to TRBJ2-5; 7 nucleotides match TRBD2. The trim removed 0 bases at V and 4 bases at J, leaving 8 bases unmatched. Germline V CDR1 and CDR2: LGHNA, YSLEER. The CDR3 is made up of 16 amino acids. The CDR3 spells CASSQDVTSVAETQYF. CDR3 sequence (DNA): TGCGCCAGCAGCCAAGATGTTACTAGCGTAGCAGAGACCCAGTACTTC.

There are a few counts of this clone. The CDR3 sequence: CASSTPPGTGVGQPQHF. The CDR3, as DNA: TGTGCCAGTAGTACTCCCCCCGGGACAGGGGTGGGTCAGCCCCAGCATTTT. The rearrangement links TRBV19 to TRBJ1-5; 10 bases align to TRBD1. Losses at the gene ends were 4 bases for V and 6 bases for J; bases not matched to a gene: 12. The CDR3 has 17 residues. Germline assignment: CDR1 LNHDA and CDR2 SQIVND (reference sequence).

V and J are TRBV3-1 (or the pseudogene TRBV3-2) and TRBJ1-1; D might be TRBD1 (6 bases). Germline V gives CDR1 LGHDT, CDR2 YNNKEL (reference sequence). V gave up 3 bases and J gave up 11 bases, with 16 bases separating them. This CDR3 contains 13 residues. CDR3 nucleotides: TGTGCCAGCAGCCAGGAAGGACAGTTAAGCGCTTTCTTT. As protein: CASSQEGQLSAFF.

In this sample, this clone turned up a few times. Other DNA variants within this sample encode the same CDR3. This CDR3 reads CASSSGQGVSGTRRNPYNEQFF. The CDR3 coding sequence is TGCGCCAGCAGCAGCGGACAGGGGGTATCCGGGACAAGGAGGAACCCCTACAATGAGCAGTTCTTC. The chain combines TRBV5-1 with TRBJ2-1, with TRBD1 identical over 10 bases. Germline CDR1 SGHRS, CDR2 YFSETQ. Unmatched junction bases numbered 24, after V lost 4 bases and J lost 2 bases. CDR3 length equals 22 residues. The full variable domain, completed using reference TRBV5-1 and TRBJ2-1, is KAGVTQTPRYLIKTRGQQVTLSCSPISGHRSVSWYQQTPGQGLQFLFEYFSETQRNKGNFPGRFSGRQFSNSRSEMNVSTLELGDSALYLCASSSGQGVSGTRRNPYNEQFFGPGTRLTVL.

This chain connects TRBV2 to TRBJ1-1, with D perhaps TRBD1 (6 bases). Germline values: CDR1 SNHLY, CDR2 FYNNEI. The CDR3 runs 13 residues. With 6 bases removed from V and 3 bases from J, the gap between germline ends came to 11 bases. Here the CDR3 reads CASRGGAYTEAFF. CDR3 in DNA: TGTGCCAGCAGAGGGGGGGCTTACACTGAAGCTTTCTTT. Full variable domain (missing parts from reference TRBV2 and TRBJ1-1): EPEVTQTPSHQVTQMGQEVILRCVPISNHLYFYWYRQILGQKVEFLVSFYNNEISEKSEIFDDQFSVERPDGSNFTLKIRSTKLEDSAMYFCASRGGAYTEAFFGQGTRLTVV.

This rearrangement joins TRBV19 to TRBJ2-1, with 8 bases aligning to TRBD2. The J segment lost 6 bases and the V segment lost 4 bases, leaving 8 bases of the junction unmatched. The CDR3 spans 15 residues. Per the germline V gene, CDR1 is LNHDA and CDR2 is SQIVND (reference sequence). CDR3 region: CASSTSSGSSNEQFF. The CDR3 nucleotides are TGTGCCAGTAGTACCTCAAGCGGGAGCAGCAATGAGCAGTTCTTC.

The chain carries TRBV2 and TRBJ2-2; 7 bases line up with TRBD1. V trimming: 6 bases; J trimming: 0 bases; junction bases outside the gene matches: 10. The CDR3 runs 17 residues. The germline gives CDR1 SNHLY, CDR2 FYNNEI. CDR3 DNA: TGTGCCAGCAGCAAGACAGGGAAGTGGGCGAACACCGGGGAGCTGTTTTTT. Translating it yields CASSKTGKWANTGELFF.

This clone was recorded only once. This chain uses TRBV5-6 with TRBJ2-7, with unresolved D. Trimming left V 2 bases short and J 0 bases short, with 12 bases between. The CDR3 loop spans 15 amino acids. Germline CDR1 is SGHDT and CDR2 is YYEEEE. The CDR3 sequence is CASSLVRLYSYEQYF. DNA for the CDR3: TGTGCCAGCAGCTTAGTGCGACTGTACTCCTACGAGCAGTACTTC.

The chain has TRBV27 and TRBJ2-7; tentatively, D is TRBD2 (5 bases). The CDR3 spans 14 residues. Germline-derived CDR1 and CDR2 are MNHEY and SMNVEV (reference sequence). V was pared by 3 bases and J by 5 bases, with 14 bases between. CDR3 DNA sequence: TGTGCCAGCAGTTTGACGGGCCCGAGGGACGAGCAGTACTTC. This codes for CASSLTGPRDEQYF.

CDR3 protein: CASSLGPGGVDTQYF. The CDR3 nucleotides read TGTGCCAGCAGCTTAGGTCCGGGAGGAGTGGATACGCAGTATTTT. The chain uses TRBV7-9 and TRBJ2-3; 7 nucleotides match TRBD2. The V gene end was trimmed by 1 base and the J gene end by 6 bases; junction bases not matched to a gene: 7. The CDR3 runs to 15 residues. In germline, CDR1 is SEHNR, CDR2 FQNEAQ (reference sequence).

J is TRBJ2-7 and V is TRBV11-2, with a weak D call TRBD2 (5 bases). The V end lost 1 base, the J end lost 9 bases, and 22 bases lay between the germline ends. Germline loops: CDR1 SGHAT, CDR2 FQNNGV. The CDR3 contains 16 residues. For the CDR3, the DNA is TGTGCCAGCAGCTTAGTACCCAGCGGCCCTCCTGGTAGGCAGTACTTC. Protein product: CASSLVPSGPPGRQYF.

The V call is TRBV9, the J call TRBJ2-5, with TRBD2 matching 7 bases. Germline lookup yields CDR1 SGDLS and CDR2 YYNGEE. The CDR3 consists of 16 residues. The V and J ends lost 0 bases and 4 bases, in that order; junction bases with no gene match: 9. CDR3 in amino acids: CASSVGAETSRETQYF. CDR3 nucleotides: TGTGCCAGCAGCGTAGGTGCCGAGACTAGCCGAGAGACCCAGTACTTC.